Described below is a single T cell receptor beta chain sequence and its context. Antigen unknown. This sample stems from a study of radiotherapy plus CTLA-4 blockade in lung cancer. Background on the study: Disease control was seen in about 30% of patients, objective responses in approximately 19%. Study results and caveats: Radiotherapy was combined with ipilimumab, and tumor-derived TCR clones then expanded in blood. The authors reported that early blood T cell clone dynamics, with interferon-beta, best predicted response.

V was shortened by 6 bases and J by 1 base, with 16 bases between the two germline ends. Germline V gives CDR1 SEHNR, CDR2 FQNEAQ (reference sequence). The CDR3 covers 15 residues. Clones were sequenced by immunoSEQ multiplex PCR, and TCRdb holds only the in-frame ones, with some missing. Of about 87,000 clones in the sample, around 87% were seen once. This sequence was found in a human donor with non-small cell lung cancer that progressed on radiotherapy plus ipilimumab. Here the sequenced sample was peripheral blood, taken from a patient treated with radiotherapy plus ipilimumab. This rearrangement joins TRBV7-9 to TRBJ2-7, with D perhaps matching TRBD1 or TRBD2 (6 bases each). The chain's CDR3 is CASRRPTGASYEQYF. The DNA of the CDR3 is TGTGCCAGCAGGAGACCGACGGGGGCTTCCTACGAGCAGTACTTC.